This TCR beta chain was recovered during a study of neurological immune-mediated disorders. TCRdb re-called the 5' RACE reads with MiXCR, one entry per CDR3 protein. This table holds about 36,000 distinct CDR3 sequences, over 9% found once. This clonotype came up many times. This sequence was found in a woman in her 30s with HTLV-1-associated myelopathy (HAM/TSP). Material: PBMCs.

CDR3 residues: CASNRKGAGGNNEQFF. The DNA of the CDR3 is TGTGCCAGTAACCGGAAGGGAGCGGGGGGCAACAATGAGCAGTTCTTC. The chain joins TRBV19 to TRBJ2-1; TRBD2 agrees at 9 bases. V shed 7 bases, J shed 5 bases, and the junction held 12 bases outside the gene matches. The CDR3 extends over 16 amino acids. Germline values: CDR1 LNHDA, CDR2 SQIVND (reference sequence).